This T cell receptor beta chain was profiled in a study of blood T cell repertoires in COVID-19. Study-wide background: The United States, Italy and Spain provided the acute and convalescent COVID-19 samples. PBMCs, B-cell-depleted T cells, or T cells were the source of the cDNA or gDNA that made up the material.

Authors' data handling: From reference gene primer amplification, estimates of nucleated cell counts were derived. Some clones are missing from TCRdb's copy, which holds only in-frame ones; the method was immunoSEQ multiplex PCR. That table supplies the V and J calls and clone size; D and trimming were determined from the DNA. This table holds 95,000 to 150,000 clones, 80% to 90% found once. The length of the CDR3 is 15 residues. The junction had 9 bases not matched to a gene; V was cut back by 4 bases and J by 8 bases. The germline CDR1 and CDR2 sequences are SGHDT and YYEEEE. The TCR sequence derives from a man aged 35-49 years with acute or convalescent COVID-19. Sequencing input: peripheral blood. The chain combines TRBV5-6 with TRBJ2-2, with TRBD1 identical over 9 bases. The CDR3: CASSLGQGMRGELFF. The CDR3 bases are TGTGCCAGCAGCCTGGGACAGGGCATGAGAGGGGAGCTGTTTTTT. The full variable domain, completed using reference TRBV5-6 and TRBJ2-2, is DAGVTQSPTHLIKTRGQQVTLRCSPKSGHDTVSWYQQALGQGPQFIFQYYEEEERQRGNFPDRFSGHQFPNYSSELNVNALLLGDSALYLCASSLGQGMRGELFFGEGSRLTVL.